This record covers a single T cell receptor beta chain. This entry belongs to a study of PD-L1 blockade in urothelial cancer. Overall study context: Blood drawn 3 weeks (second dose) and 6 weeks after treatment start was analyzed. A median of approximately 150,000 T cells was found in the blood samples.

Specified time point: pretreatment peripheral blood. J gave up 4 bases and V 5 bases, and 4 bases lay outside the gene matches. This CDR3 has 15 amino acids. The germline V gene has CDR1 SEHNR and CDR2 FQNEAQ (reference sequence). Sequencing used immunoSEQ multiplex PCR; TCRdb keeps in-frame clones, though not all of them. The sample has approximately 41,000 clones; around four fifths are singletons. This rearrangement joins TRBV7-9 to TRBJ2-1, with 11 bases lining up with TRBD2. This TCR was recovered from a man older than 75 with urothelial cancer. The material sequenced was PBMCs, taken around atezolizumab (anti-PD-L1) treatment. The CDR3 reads CASSRTSGWYNEQFF. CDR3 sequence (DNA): TGTGCCAGCAGCCGGACTAGCGGGTGGTACAATGAGCAGTTCTTC.